These 32 T cell receptor beta chains were sequenced from one sample in a study of shared clonotypes between healthy human individuals (dated by TCRdb to the early 2020s). CD8 naive samples were obtained by positive selection for CCR7 among CD45RO-negative cells, yielding a CD45RA+CCR7+ population from which TemRA cells were excluded. Library construction relied on the immunoSEQ multiplex PCR assay. TCRdb took this table from immuneACCESS and kept in-frame rearrangements with V and J called. Such tables lack part of the clones; where checked against another copy, unresolved V genes explain under half of the gap, and the rest is unexplained. The sample table contains about 870,000 clones; only one count was recorded for 80% to 95% of them. The ten largest account for 20% to 30% of the sample. The sequenced sample was naive CD8+ T cells sorted from blood. The cell subset or site label of this sample denotes: CD45RA+CCR7+. The receptor set was obtained from a man under 40 in good health.

The chain recombines TRBV5-8 with TRBJ1-2; D is unclear. Germline assignment: CDR1 SGHTS and CDR2 YDEGEE. V was clipped by 4 bases and J by 0 bases, with 16 bases between them. CDR3 length: 16 amino acids. CDR3 residues: CASSLRATTSNYGYTF. CDR3 sequence (DNA): TGTGCCAGCAGCCTCCGGGCCACCACTTCTAACTATGGCTACACCTTC.

About this clone: A single base separates this from a much larger clone, so it may be a read error. The CDR3 DNA reads TGTGCCAGCAGGCCCGGGACAGGGCCCTACGAGCAGTACTTC. Amino acid sequence: CASRPGTGPYEQYF. V usage is TRBV27 and J usage is TRBJ2-7, with 9 nucleotides matching TRBD1. Germline V gene sequence: CDR1 MNHEY, CDR2 SMNVEV (reference sequence). The CDR3 is 14 residues long. The junction had 5 bases not matched to a gene; V was cut back by 6 bases and J by 2 bases.

This chain uses TRBV27 with TRBJ2-1; 8 positions agree with TRBD2. Unmatched junction bases numbered 9, after V lost 7 bases and J lost 4 bases. In germline, CDR1 is MNHEY, CDR2 SMNVEV (reference sequence). This CDR3 contains 15 residues. This CDR3 is CASIVTSGAYNEQFF. CDR3 sequence (DNA): TGTGCCAGCATAGTAACTAGCGGAGCTTACAATGAGCAGTTCTTC.

The CDR3 region has the DNA TGTGCCAGCACCTCTGGTTCCGGGTTCCACGAGCAGTACTTC. Residues: CASTSGSGFHEQYF. The rearrangement joins TRBV28 to TRBJ2-7; D gene unclear. With 7 bases removed from V and 5 bases from J, the gap between germline ends came to 18 bases. CDR3 size: 14 residues. Per germline, CDR1 MDHEN and CDR2 SYDVKM.

This rearrangement joins TRBV5-5 to TRBJ2-7, with unresolved D. CDR1 SGHKS and CDR2 YYEKEE come from the germline V gene (reference sequence). The CDR3 is 14 amino acids. Deletions cut 6 bases from V and 1 base from J, with 14 bases between. CDR3 loop: CASTWSDGSYEQYF. The CDR3 nucleotides read TGTGCCAGCACTTGGTCGGACGGGTCCTACGAGCAGTACTTC.

This clone was observed a single time. This chain links TRBV4-1 with TRBJ2-7; 7 bases map to TRBD1. Trimming removed 3 bases from V and 3 bases from J; junction bases left unmatched: 2. The CDR3 covers 13 residues. CDR1 is MGHRA, CDR2 YSYEKL, per germline. In DNA form, the CDR3 reads TGCGCCAGCAGCCAGGGACAGTTCTACGAGCAGTACTTC. Its protein is CASSQGQFYEQYF.

The CDR3 DNA sequence: TGTGCCAGCAGTTTATTCCCTCCGACAGGGACCCAAGAGACCCAGTACTTC. This encodes CASSLFPPTGTQETQYF. The chain has TRBV27 and TRBJ2-5, with TRBD1 identical over 7 bases. There are 17 residues in the CDR3. Germline-derived CDR1 and CDR2 are MNHEY and SMNVEV (reference sequence). J gave up 1 base and V 1 base, and 9 bases lay outside the gene matches.

The chain recombines TRBV7-9 with TRBJ2-7; perhaps TRBD1 as D (5 bases). Deletions cut 1 base from V and 7 bases from J, with 17 bases between. The CDR3 runs to 15 residues. Germline V lookup: CDR1 SEHNR, CDR2 FQNEAQ (reference sequence). DNA of the CDR3: TGTGCCAGCAGCTTAGAAGACAGCCCGGCGAAAGAGCAGTACTTC. Translated, it gives CASSLEDSPAKEQYF.

This sequence joins TRBV29-1 and TRBJ2-5; TRBD1 agrees at 10 bases. Germline V gene data show CDR1 as SQVTM and CDR2 as ANQGSEA. This CDR3 comprises 13 residues. V was pared by 6 bases and J by 4 bases, with 5 bases of the junction left unmatched. The CDR3 DNA reads as TGCAGCGTCGGAGGGACAGGGGTAGAGACCCAGTACTTC. It translates to CSVGGTGVETQYF.

This clone has only one observation. The rearrangement uses TRBV29-1 and TRBJ2-3; D ambiguous. Germline CDR1 is SQVTM and CDR2 is ANQGSEA. Trimming removed 4 bases from V and 6 bases from J, with 11 bases in between. This CDR3 is built from 12 residues. The CDR3 reads CSVAEPLDTQYF. CDR3 in DNA: TGCAGCGTTGCGGAACCCTTGGATACGCAGTATTTT.

This sequence joins TRBV30 and TRBJ2-5, with 12 bases matching TRBD2. The CDR3 runs to 15 residues. Germline V gives CDR1 GTSNPN, CDR2 SVGIG (reference sequence). The V and J ends lost 1 base and 4 bases, in that order; junction bases with no gene match: 4. The CDR3 reads CAWSGTSGTGETQYF. DNA for the CDR3: TGTGCCTGGAGTGGGACTAGCGGGACTGGAGAGACCCAGTACTTC.

V is TRBV7-6 and J is TRBJ1-5; D gene uncertain. CDR3 length: 12 amino acids. Per the germline V gene, CDR1 is SGHVS and CDR2 is FNYEAQ. Between the trimmed V and J ends, which lost 5 bases and 1 base, there was a span of 3 bases. The chain's CDR3 is CASSDSNQPQHF. Here the CDR3 DNA reads TGTGCCAGCAGCGACAGCAATCAGCCCCAGCATTTT.

The chain carries TRBV6-5 and TRBJ2-7, with D unresolved. The CDR3 is 15 residues long. CDR1 is MNHEY and CDR2 is SVGAGI in the germline V gene. V gave up 0 bases and J gave up 5 bases, with 14 bases separating them. CDR3: CASSYSEGMSHEQYF. Written as DNA, the CDR3 is TGTGCCAGCAGTTACTCGGAAGGGATGAGCCACGAGCAGTACTTC.

In the case of this clone: This may be a read error: a much more frequent sequence differs by one nucleotide. The same CDR3 is also encoded by other DNA sequences in this sample. Written as DNA, the CDR3 is TGTGCCAGCAGTATTTACTATGGCTACACCTTC. This codes for CASSIYYGYTF. The chain joins TRBV28 to TRBJ1-2; D remains unclear. Germline lookup yields CDR1 MDHEN and CDR2 SYDVKM. V lost 5 bases and J 3 bases, leaving 4 bases between the germline ends. The CDR3 sequence is 11 residues long.

In its sample, this clone was seen once. The chain employs TRBV7-9 and TRBJ2-5; no clear D gene. The germline V gene has CDR1 SEHNR and CDR2 FQNEAQ (reference sequence). Trimming pared 5 bases from V and 3 bases from J, leaving 16 bases between. The CDR3 totals 15 residues. The CDR3 DNA reads as TGTGCCAGCAGCCAGACTTGGAAGGCGGAAGAGACCCAGTACTTC. Amino acid sequence: CASSQTWKAEETQYF.

The chain couples TRBV7-8 to TRBJ1-4; a weak D match, TRBD1 (5 bases). The CDR3 covers 20 residues. CDR1 and CDR2 (germline): SGHVS, FQNEAQ. The V and J ends lost 1 base and 0 bases respectively, with 21 bases between them. The CDR3 region has the DNA TGTGCCAGCAGCTTAGTGGCTTGGTATGGACATACTGCAACTAATGAAAAACTGTTTTTT. It specifies CASSLVAWYGHTATNEKLFF.

This rearrangement joins TRBV19 to TRBJ1-1; tentative D call: TRBD1 (6 bases). The CDR3 is 15 amino acids. V was cut by 3 bases and J by 7 bases, with 18 bases left in between. Per germline, CDR1 LNHDA and CDR2 SQIVND (reference sequence). CDR3 nucleotide sequence: TGTGCCAGTAGTATGGCCAGGGGCCAAGTAAATGAAGCTTTCTTT. Protein: CASSMARGQVNEAFF.

This sequence joins TRBV9 and TRBJ2-1, with a tentative D call TRBD2 (6 bases). CDR3 length equals 15 residues. In germline, CDR1 is SGDLS, CDR2 YYNGEE. V lost 2 bases, J lost 4 bases, and 13 bases lay in between. The chain's CDR3 is CASSVERGLYNEQFF. In DNA form, the CDR3 reads TGTGCCAGCAGCGTGGAACGGGGACTGTACAATGAGCAGTTCTTC.

In its sample, this clone was seen once. This rearrangement joins TRBV4-1 to TRBJ2-7; no reliable D call. Germline V gives CDR1 MGHRA, CDR2 YSYEKL. CDR3 length: 15 residues. Between the trimmed V and J ends, which lost 2 bases and 5 bases, there was a span of 16 bases. The CDR3 DNA sequence: TGCGCCAGCAGCCAATCCGCCGGACCTTCTCACGAGCAGTACTTC. Translation gives CASSQSAGPSHEQYF.

The chain carries TRBV11-3 and TRBJ2-7; unclear D gene. The germline gives CDR1 SGHNT, CDR2 YENEEA. This CDR3 has 13 residues. The V end was cut by 2 bases, the J end by 0 bases, with 5 bases between. The CDR3, as DNA: TGTGCCAGCAGCTTAACAGACTCCTACGAGCAGTACTTC. Encoded protein: CASSLTDSYEQYF. Drawing the rest from reference TRBV11-3 and TRBJ2-7, the complete variable domain is EAGVVQSPRYKIIEKKQPVAFWCNPISGHNTLYWYLQNLGQGPELLIRYENEEAVDDSQLPKDRFSAERLKGVDSTLKIQPAELGDSAVYLCASSLTDSYEQYFGPGTRLTVT.

The chain carries TRBV21-1 and TRBJ2-2; the DNA was not compared with TRBD1, the D call given in the table. TRBV21-1 is flagged as a pseudogene. CDR3 length: 16 amino acids. CDR3 region: CASTRGPISLTGELFF. CDR3 DNA sequence: TGTGCCAGCACGAGGGGGCCTATTAGCCTCACCGGGGAGCTGTTTTTT.

The CDR3 sequence is CASSPTTGTSGVNTGELFF. DNA for the CDR3: TGTGCCAGCAGCCCTACGACCGGGACTAGCGGGGTGAACACCGGGGAGCTGTTTTTT. This chain connects TRBV28 to TRBJ2-2; TRBD2 aligns across 13 bases. Unmatched junction bases numbered 11, after V lost 6 bases and J lost 1 base. CDR3 size: 19 residues. Germline values: CDR1 MDHEN, CDR2 SYDVKM.

This sequence joins TRBV25-1 and TRBJ2-1; either TRBD1 or TRBD2 may supply D (5 bases each). Trimming pared 4 bases from V and 10 bases from J, leaving 17 bases between. Germline V gene data show CDR1 as MGHDK and CDR2 as SYGVNS. This CDR3 comprises 14 residues. The chain's CDR3 is CASSGLAQGDEQFF. For the CDR3, the DNA is TGTGCCAGCAGTGGGCTGGCACAAGGGGACGAGCAGTTCTTC.

The rearrangement links TRBV7-9 to TRBJ2-3; 13 nucleotides match TRBD2. The trim removed 5 bases at V and 7 bases at J, leaving 9 bases unmatched. The germline V gene has CDR1 SEHNR and CDR2 FQNEAQ (reference sequence). The CDR3 spans 16 residues. The CDR3, as DNA: TGTGCCAGCAGCCCGGAACTAGCGGGAGGGCCACATACGCAGTATTTT. This gives the protein CASSPELAGGPHTQYF.

This chain connects TRBV11-2 to TRBJ2-4, with 7 bases aligning to TRBD2. The V gene's germline CDR1 is SGHAT and CDR2 FQNNGV. Trimming took 8 bases from V and 0 from J; bases not matched to a gene: 10. CDR3 size: 16 residues. CDR3 residues: CASGEGQILAKNIQYF. In DNA, the CDR3 is TGTGCCAGCGGGGAGGGCCAGATTCTAGCCAAAAACATTCAGTACTTC. Using reference TRBV11-2 and TRBJ2-4 for the parts outside the CDR3, the full variable domain is EAGVAQSPRYKIIEKRQSVAFWCNPISGHATLYWYQQILGQGPKLLIQFQNNGVVDDSQLPKDRFSAERLKGVDSTLKIQPAKLEDSAVYLCASGEGQILAKNIQYFGAGTRLSVL.

The chain has TRBV14 and TRBJ2-7; 10 nucleotides agree with TRBD1. After removal of 4 bases from V and 7 bases from J, the junction contained 7 bases not matched to a gene. This CDR3 is built from 14 residues. Germline V lookup: CDR1 SGHDN, CDR2 FVKESK. CDR3 sequence reads: CASSRGTGAFEQYF. For the CDR3, the DNA is TGTGCCAGCAGCCGCGGGACAGGGGCCTTTGAGCAGTACTTC.

The chain is built from TRBV7-6 and TRBJ1-5; D ambiguous. The CDR3 runs to 14 residues. Germline-derived CDR1 and CDR2 are SGHVS and FNYEAQ. V was shortened by 5 bases and J by 3 bases, with 11 bases between the two germline ends. In nucleotides, the CDR3 is TGTGCCAGCAGCCCTGGCGGACTCAATCAGCCCCAGCATTTT. This translates into CASSPGGLNQPQHF.

The chain is built from TRBV7-9 and TRBJ2-3; no clear D. Germline values: CDR1 SEHNR, CDR2 FQNEAQ (reference sequence). The CDR3 runs 13 residues. V was shortened by 5 bases and J by 0 bases, with 6 bases between the two germline ends. CDR3 in amino acids: CASSPASTDTQYF. CDR3 DNA sequence: TGTGCCAGCAGCCCGGCTAGCACAGATACGCAGTATTTT.

This chain uses TRBV19 with TRBJ2-7; TRBD1 agrees at 8 bases. The CDR3 sequence is 14 residues long. Unmatched junction bases numbered 6, after V lost 5 bases and J lost 3 bases. Germline V gene lookup returns CDR1 LNHDA and CDR2 SQIVND (reference sequence). The CDR3, as DNA: TGTGCCAGTAGTTTAGGACAGGGTATCTACGAGCAGTACTTC. Its protein is CASSLGQGIYEQYF.

CDR3: CASSVDPHNEQFF. In DNA form, the CDR3 reads TGTGCCAGCAGCGTAGATCCCCACAATGAGCAGTTCTTC. The V gene is TRBV9, the J gene TRBJ2-1; D gene ambiguous. This CDR3 has 13 amino acids. V lost 0 bases and J lost 5, with 6 bases in between. CDR1 is SGDLS and CDR2 is YYNGEE in the germline V gene.

To note about this clone: The sample carries other DNA sequences with the same CDR3. V gene TRBV11-3 combines with J gene TRBJ2-2; D is possibly TRBD2 (6 bases). CDR1 is SGHNT, CDR2 YENEEA, per germline. The CDR3 is 15 amino acids. V gave up 1 base and J gave up 0 bases, with 6 bases separating them. In DNA form, the CDR3 reads TGTGCCAGCAGCTTAGGGGGGGCGAACACCGGGGAGCTGTTTTTT. Its translation: CASSLGGANTGELFF.

The rearrangement links TRBV7-9 to TRBJ2-2; the match to TRBD1 covers 7 bases. The J segment lost 5 bases and the V segment lost 4 bases, leaving 7 bases of the junction unmatched. The CDR3 runs 15 residues. The germline CDR1 and CDR2 sequences are SEHNR and FQNEAQ (reference sequence). CDR3 sequence: CASSSTGPGTGELFF. CDR3 DNA sequence: TGTGCCAGCAGCTCGACAGGGCCGGGGACCGGGGAGCTGTTTTTT.